This T cell receptor (beta chain) originates from a study of blood T cell repertoires in COVID-19. As for the study in general: In each case, the material was cDNA or gDNA derived from T cells, B-cell-depleted T cells, or PBMCs.

V gave up 2 bases and J gave up 3 bases; unmatched junction bases: 2. The CDR3 is made up of 16 amino acids. The germline V gene encodes CDR1 ENHRY and CDR2 SYGVKD. Per the authors' pipeline: Estimation of nucleated cell counts relied on the amplification of reference gene primers. Some clones are missing from TCRdb's copy, which holds only in-frame ones; the method was immunoSEQ multiplex PCR. The V and J calls and the clone size are those of that table, but D and trimming were determined from the DNA. Altogether hundreds of thousands of clones are present, about 82% being singletons, with the ten largest covering about 10%.

The clonotype originates from a woman at least 80 years old with acute or convalescent COVID-19. This chain links TRBV10-3 with TRBJ1-3; 12 nucleotides match TRBD1. Sequenced sample: peripheral blood. The CDR3 sequence is CAISEGTGGSGNTIYF. The CDR3 DNA reads TGTGCCATCAGTGAGGGGACAGGGGGCAGTGGAAACACCATATATTTT.